This T cell receptor beta chain was retrieved from a study of T cells in Graves' hyperthyroidism and ophthalmopathy. Study observations and caveats: Model output signaled ophthalmopathy a median around 5.9 months ahead of onset. Also found in blood were most expanded thyroid clonotypes above 0.001. A 13 V-J signature model discriminated ophthalmopathy versus stable hyperthyroidism.

RNA transcripts gave rise to amplified TCR beta CDR3 regions. An initial round of RT-PCR targeting the TCR CDR3 relied on the HTBI primer set. TCRdb processed the multiplex PCR reads anew with MiXCR; each CDR3 protein has one entry. Of around 340,000 distinct CDR3 sequences in the sample, roughly 20% were seen once. Diagnoses used clinical symptoms, serum thyroxine and TRAb, thyroid ultrasound and orbital computed tomography. With 10 bases clipped from V and 7 bases from J, the junction kept 4 bases outside the gene matches. In germline, CDR1 is MNHNS, CDR2 SASEGT. This CDR3 spans 11 amino acids. Comment on this clonotype: Its antigen is unknown.

The rearrangement links TRBV6-1 to TRBJ2-5, with TRBD1 matching over 9 bases. The sequencing sample was made of blood. The receptor was derived from a woman between 35 and 50 years old with Graves' ophthalmopathy. The CDR3 reads CATRQGGTQYF. The CDR3 nucleotides are TGTGCCACTAGACAGGGGGGGACCCAGTACTTC.